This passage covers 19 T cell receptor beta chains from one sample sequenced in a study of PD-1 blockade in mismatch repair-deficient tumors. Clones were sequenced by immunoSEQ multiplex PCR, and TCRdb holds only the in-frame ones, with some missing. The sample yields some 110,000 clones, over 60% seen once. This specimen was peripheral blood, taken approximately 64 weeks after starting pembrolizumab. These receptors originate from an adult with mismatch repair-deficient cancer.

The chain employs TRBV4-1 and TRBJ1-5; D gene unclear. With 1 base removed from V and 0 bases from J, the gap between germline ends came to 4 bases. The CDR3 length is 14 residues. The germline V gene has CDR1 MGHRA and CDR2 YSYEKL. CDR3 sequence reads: CASSQGFSNQPQHF. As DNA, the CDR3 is TGCGCCAGCAGCCAAGGGTTTAGCAATCAGCCCCAGCATTTT.

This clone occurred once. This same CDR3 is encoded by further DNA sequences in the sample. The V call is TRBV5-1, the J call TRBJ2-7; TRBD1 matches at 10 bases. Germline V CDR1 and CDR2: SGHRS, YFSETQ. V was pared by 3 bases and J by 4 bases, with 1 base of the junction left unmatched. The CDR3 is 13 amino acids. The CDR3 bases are TGCGCCAGCAGCTCGGGACAGGGGTACGAGCAGTACTTC. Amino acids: CASSSGQGYEQYF.

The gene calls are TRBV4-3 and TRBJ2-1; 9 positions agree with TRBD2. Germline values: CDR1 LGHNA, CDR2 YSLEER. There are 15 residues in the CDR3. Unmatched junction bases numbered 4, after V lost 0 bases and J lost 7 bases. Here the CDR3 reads CASSQDGTSLNEQFF. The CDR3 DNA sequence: TGCGCCAGCAGCCAAGATGGGACTAGCTTGAATGAGCAGTTCTTC.

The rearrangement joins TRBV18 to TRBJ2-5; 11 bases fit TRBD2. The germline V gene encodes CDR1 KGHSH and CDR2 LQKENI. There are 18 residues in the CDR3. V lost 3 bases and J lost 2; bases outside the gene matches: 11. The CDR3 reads CASSPRTIGTSGQETQYF. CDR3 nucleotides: TGTGCCAGCTCACCGCGGACGATCGGGACTAGCGGACAAGAGACCCAGTACTTC.

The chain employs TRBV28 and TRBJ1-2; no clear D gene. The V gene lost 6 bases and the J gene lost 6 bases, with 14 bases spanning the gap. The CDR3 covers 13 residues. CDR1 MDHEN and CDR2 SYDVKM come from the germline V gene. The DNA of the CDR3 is TGTGCCAGCAGCCCCCGACTCAGAAATGGCTACACCTTC. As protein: CASSPRLRNGYTF.

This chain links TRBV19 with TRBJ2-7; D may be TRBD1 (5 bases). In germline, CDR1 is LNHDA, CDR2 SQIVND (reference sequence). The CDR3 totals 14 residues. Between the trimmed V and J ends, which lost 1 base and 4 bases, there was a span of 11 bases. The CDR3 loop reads CASSIGGGSYEQYF. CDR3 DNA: TGTGCCAGTAGTATAGGGGGCGGTTCATACGAGCAGTACTTC. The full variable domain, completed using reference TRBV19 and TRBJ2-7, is DGGITQSPKYLFRKEGQNVTLSCEQNLNHDAMYWYRQDPGQGLRLIYYSQIVNDFQKGDIAEGYSVSREKKESFPLTVTSAQKNPTAFYLCASSIGGGSYEQYFGPGTRLTVT.

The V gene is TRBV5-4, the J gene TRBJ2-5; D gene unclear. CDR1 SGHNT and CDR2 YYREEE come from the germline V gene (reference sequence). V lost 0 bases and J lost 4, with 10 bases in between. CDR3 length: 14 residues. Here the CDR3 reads CASSLAGEGETQYF. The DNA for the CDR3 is TGTGCCAGCAGCTTGGCTGGGGAAGGAGAGACCCAGTACTTC.

The CDR3 DNA sequence: TGTGCCAGCAGTTTATCGTTTAGGCTGGATGGCAGGGTCTACGAGCAGTACTTC. Its protein is CASSLSFRLDGRVYEQYF. This sequence joins TRBV27 and TRBJ2-7, with D maybe TRBD1 (5 bases). The germline CDR1 and CDR2 sequences are MNHEY and SMNVEV (reference sequence). The CDR3 is 18 amino acids. Trimming removed 0 bases at V and 3 bases at J, with 21 bases between.

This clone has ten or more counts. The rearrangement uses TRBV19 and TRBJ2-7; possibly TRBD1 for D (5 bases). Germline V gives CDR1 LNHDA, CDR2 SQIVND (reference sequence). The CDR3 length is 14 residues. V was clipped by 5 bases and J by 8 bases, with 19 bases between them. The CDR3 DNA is TGTGCCAGTAGTTCCCCAGGGTTAGACCTTCAGCAGTACTTC. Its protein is CASSSPGLDLQQYF.

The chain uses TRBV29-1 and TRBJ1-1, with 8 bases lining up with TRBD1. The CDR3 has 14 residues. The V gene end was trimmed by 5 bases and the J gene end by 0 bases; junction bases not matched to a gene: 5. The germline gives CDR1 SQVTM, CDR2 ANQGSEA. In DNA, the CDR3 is TGCAGCGTTTACAGGGGGGGGGTGAACACTGAAGCTTTCTTT. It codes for CSVYRGGVNTEAFF.

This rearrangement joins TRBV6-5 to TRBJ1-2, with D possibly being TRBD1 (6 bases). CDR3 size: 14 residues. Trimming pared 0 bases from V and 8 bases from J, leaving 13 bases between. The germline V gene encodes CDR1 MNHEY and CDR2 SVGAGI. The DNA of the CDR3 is TGTGCCAGCAGTTACTCGGGTCGAGGGGGAGGCTACACCTTC. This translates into CASSYSGRGGGYTF.

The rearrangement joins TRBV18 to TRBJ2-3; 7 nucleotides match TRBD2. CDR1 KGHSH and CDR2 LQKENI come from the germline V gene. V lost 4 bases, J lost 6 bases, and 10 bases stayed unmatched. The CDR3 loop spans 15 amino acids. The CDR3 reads CASSQGLVEGDTQYF. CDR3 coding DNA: TGTGCCAGCTCACAAGGACTAGTCGAGGGGGATACGCAGTATTTT. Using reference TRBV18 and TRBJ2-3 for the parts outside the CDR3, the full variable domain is NAGVMQNPRHLVRRRGQEARLRCSPMKGHSHVYWYRQLPEEGLKFMVYLQKENIIDESGMPKERFSAEFPKEGPSILRIQQVVRGDSAAYFCASSQGLVEGDTQYFGPGTRLTVL.

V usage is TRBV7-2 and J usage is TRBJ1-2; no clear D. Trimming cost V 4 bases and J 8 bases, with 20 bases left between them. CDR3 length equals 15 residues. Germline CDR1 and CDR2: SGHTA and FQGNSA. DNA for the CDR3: TGTGCCAGCAGCTCCCCTAGGGCCGTAGAGAGAGGCTACACCTTC. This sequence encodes CASSSPRAVERGYTF.

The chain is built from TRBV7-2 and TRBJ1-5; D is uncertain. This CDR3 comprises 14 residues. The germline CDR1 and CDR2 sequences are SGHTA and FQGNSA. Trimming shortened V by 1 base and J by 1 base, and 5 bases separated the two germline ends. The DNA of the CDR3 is TGTGCCAGCAGCTTAGTAGGGAGCAATCAGCCCCAGCATTTT. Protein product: CASSLVGSNQPQHF. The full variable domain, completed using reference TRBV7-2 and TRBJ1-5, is GAGVSQSPSNKVTEKGKDVELRCDPISGHTALYWYRQSLGQGLEFLIYFQGNSAPDKSGLPSDRFSAERTGGSVSTLTIQRTQQEDSAVYLCASSLVGSNQPQHFGDGTRLSIL.

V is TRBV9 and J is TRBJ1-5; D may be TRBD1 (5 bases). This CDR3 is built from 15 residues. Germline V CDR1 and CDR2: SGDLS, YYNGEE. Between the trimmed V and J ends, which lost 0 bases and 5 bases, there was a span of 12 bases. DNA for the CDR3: TGTGCCAGCAGCGTAGGGGGCCGATCAGATCAGCCCCAGCATTTT. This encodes CASSVGGRSDQPQHF.

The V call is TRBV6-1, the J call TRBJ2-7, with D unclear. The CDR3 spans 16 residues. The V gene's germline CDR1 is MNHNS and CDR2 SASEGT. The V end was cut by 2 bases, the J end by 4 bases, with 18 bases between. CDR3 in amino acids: CASSEFESEPLYEQYF. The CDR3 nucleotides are TGTGCCAGCAGTGAATTCGAATCGGAGCCGCTATACGAGCAGTACTTC.

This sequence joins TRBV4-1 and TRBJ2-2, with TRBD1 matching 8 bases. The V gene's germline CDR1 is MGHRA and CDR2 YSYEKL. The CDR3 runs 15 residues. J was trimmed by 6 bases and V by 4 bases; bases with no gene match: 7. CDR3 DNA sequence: TGCGCCAGCAGCCCCGGACAGGGAACTGCCGGGGAGCTGTTTTTT. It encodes CASSPGQGTAGELFF.

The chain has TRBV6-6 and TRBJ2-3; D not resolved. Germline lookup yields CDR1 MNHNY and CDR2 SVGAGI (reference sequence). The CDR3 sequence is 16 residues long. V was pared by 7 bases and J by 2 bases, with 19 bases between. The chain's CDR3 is CASTKVSGTATDTQYF. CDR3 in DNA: TGTGCCAGCACCAAGGTATCAGGCACCGCCACAGATACGCAGTATTTT.

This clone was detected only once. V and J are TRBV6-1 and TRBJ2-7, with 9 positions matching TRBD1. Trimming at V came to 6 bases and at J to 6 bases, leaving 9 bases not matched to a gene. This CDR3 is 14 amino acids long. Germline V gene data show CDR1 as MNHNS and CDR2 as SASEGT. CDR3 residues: CASSARQGVGEQYF. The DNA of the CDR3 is TGTGCCAGCAGCGCCAGACAGGGGGTCGGCGAGCAGTACTTC.